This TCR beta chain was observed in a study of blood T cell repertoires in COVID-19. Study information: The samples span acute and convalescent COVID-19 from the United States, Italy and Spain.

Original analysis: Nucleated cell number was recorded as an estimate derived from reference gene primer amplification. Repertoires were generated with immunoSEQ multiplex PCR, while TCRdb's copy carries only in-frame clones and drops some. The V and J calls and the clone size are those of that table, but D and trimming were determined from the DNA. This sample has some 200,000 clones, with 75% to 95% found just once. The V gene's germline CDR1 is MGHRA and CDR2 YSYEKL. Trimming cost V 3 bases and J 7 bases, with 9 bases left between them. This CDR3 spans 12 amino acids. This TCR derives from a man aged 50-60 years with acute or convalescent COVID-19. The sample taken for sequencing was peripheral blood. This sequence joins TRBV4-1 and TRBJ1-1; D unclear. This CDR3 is CASSHTRGEAFF. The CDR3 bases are TGCGCCAGCAGCCATACTAGAGGTGAAGCTTTCTTT.